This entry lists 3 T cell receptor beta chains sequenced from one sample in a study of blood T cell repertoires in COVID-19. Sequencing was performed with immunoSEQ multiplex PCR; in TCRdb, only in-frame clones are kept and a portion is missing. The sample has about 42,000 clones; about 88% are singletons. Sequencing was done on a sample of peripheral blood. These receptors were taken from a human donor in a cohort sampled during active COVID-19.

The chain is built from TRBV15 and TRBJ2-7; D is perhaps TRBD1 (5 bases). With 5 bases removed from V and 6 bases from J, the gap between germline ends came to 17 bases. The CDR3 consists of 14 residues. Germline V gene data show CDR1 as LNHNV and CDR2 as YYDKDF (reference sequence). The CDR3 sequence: CATSQTVDPFEQYF. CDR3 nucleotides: TGTGCCACCAGCCAGACAGTAGATCCCTTCGAGCAGTACTTC.

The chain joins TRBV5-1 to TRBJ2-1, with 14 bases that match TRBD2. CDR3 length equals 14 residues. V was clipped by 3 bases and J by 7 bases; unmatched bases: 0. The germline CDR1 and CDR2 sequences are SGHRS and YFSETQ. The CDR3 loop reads CASSWTSGRNEQFF. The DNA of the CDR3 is TGCGCCAGCAGCTGGACTAGCGGGAGGAATGAGCAGTTCTTC.

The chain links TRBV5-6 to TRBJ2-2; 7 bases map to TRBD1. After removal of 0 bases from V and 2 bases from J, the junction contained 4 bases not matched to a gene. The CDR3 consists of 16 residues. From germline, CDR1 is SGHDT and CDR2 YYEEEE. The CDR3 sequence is CASSLARQGNTGELFF. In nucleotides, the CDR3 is TGTGCCAGCAGCTTGGCCAGACAGGGCAACACCGGGGAGCTGTTTTTT.